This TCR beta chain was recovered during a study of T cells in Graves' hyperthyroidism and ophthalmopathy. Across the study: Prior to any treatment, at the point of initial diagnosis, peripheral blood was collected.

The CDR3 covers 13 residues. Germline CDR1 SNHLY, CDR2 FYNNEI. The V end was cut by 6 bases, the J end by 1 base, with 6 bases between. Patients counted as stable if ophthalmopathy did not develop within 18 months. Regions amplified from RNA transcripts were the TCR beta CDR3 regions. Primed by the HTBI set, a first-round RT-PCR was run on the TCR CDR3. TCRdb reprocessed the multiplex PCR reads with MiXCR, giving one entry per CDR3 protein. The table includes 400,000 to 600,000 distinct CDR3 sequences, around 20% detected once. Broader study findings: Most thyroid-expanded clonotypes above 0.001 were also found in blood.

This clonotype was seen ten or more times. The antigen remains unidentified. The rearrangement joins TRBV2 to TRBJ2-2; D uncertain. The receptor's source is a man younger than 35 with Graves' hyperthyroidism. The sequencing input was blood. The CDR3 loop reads CASRVENTGELFF. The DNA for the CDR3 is TGTGCCAGCAGGGTGGAGAACACCGGGGAGCTGTTTTTT. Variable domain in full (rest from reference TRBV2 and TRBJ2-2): EPEVTQTPSHQVTQMGQEVILRCVPISNHLYFYWYRQILGQKVEFLVSFYNNEISEKSEIFDDQFSVERPDGSNFTLKIRSTKLEDSAMYFCASRVENTGELFFGEGSRLTVL.